A single sample gave rise to the 10 T cell receptor beta chains below, sequenced in a study of blood T cells in healthy people across ages. It was with a sample-barcoded 5' primer and a J-beta primer mix that a second PCR of roughly 7 to 11 cycles was run. Via MiXCR, TCRdb re-called the 5' RACE reads, giving one row per CDR3 protein. The data contain roughly 1 million distinct CDR3 sequences, almost 25% of them singletons. The same specimen was also included in a second study, on T cells of mothers and their children.

Sequencing input: blood. The receptors here all came from a girl aged 2-10 years in good health.

About this clonotype itself: At one end, the junction sequence differs from germline, possibly due to a read error. The chain recombines TRBV7-8 with TRBJ2-6; D is possibly TRBD1 (5 bases). Per the germline V gene, CDR1 is SGHVS and CDR2 is FQNEAQ. This CDR3 has 12 amino acids. Here the CDR3 DNA reads TGTGCCAGCAGGGTTGGGGCCAACGTCCTGACCTTC. It encodes CASRVGANVLTF.

The chain has TRBV7-3 and TRBJ2-3; D is unresolved. The V gene lost 4 bases and the J gene lost 4 bases, with 15 bases spanning the gap. The CDR3 covers 15 residues. Germline loops: CDR1 SGHTA, CDR2 FQGTGA. The CDR3 loop reads CASSSLLPLPDTQYF. CDR3 DNA: TGTGCCAGCAGCTCCCTACTCCCTCTCCCAGATACGCAGTATTTT.

This clonotype was seen more than once but under ten times. The rearrangement uses TRBV15 and TRBJ2-3; D uncertain. The germline V and J ends were trimmed by 1 base and 1 base, with 12 bases remaining between them. This CDR3 region has 16 residues. Germline V gene sequence: CDR1 LNHNV, CDR2 YYDKDF (reference sequence). CDR3 DNA sequence: TGTGCCACCAGCAGAGTCAGGAGTTCAGGCACAGATACGCAGTATTTT. This translates into CATSRVRSSGTDTQYF.

The chain is built from TRBV27 and TRBJ1-6, with TRBD1 matching over 8 bases. The CDR3 is 14 amino acids. CDR1 is MNHEY and CDR2 is SMNVEV in the germline V gene (reference sequence). Unmatched junction bases numbered 5, after V lost 5 bases and J lost 8 bases. CDR3 sequence reads: CASSRQGLDSPLHF. The CDR3 DNA reads TGTGCCAGCAGTAGACAGGGGTTAGATTCACCCCTCCACTTT.

This rearrangement joins TRBV7-2 to TRBJ2-1; TRBD2 agrees at 9 bases. This CDR3 contains 19 residues. CDR1 is SGHTA, CDR2 FQGNSA, per germline. J gave up 7 bases and V 5 bases, and 21 bases lay outside the gene matches. Here the CDR3 reads CASSPRGAGGTLAMNEQFF. The CDR3, as DNA: TGTGCCAGCAGCCCTAGGGGAGCGGGGGGTACGCTTGCAATGAATGAGCAGTTCTTC.

The J gene is TRBJ1-3, the V gene TRBV29-1; D not certain. The CDR3 has 14 amino acids. Per the germline V gene, CDR1 is SQVTM and CDR2 is ANQGSEA. V lost 7 bases to trimming and J lost 0 bases, with 13 bases between them. CDR3: CSGQRGGSGNTIYF. For the CDR3, the DNA is TGCAGCGGCCAGCGGGGAGGCTCTGGAAACACCATATATTTT.

The gene calls are TRBV7-8 and TRBJ1-1; possible D gene TRBD1, 5 bases. The CDR3 runs to 14 residues. V dropped 3 bases and J dropped 0 bases, with 8 bases sitting between them. CDR1 and CDR2 (germline): SGHVS, FQNEAQ. The DNA of the CDR3 is TGTGCCAGCAGCTTGATGGGGGTGAACACTGAAGCTTTCTTT. Translated: CASSLMGVNTEAFF.

V usage is TRBV15 and J usage is TRBJ2-1; 7 nucleotides match TRBD2. The length of the CDR3 is 20 residues. V was clipped by 1 base and J by 0 bases; unmatched bases: 15. Germline values: CDR1 LNHNV, CDR2 YYDKDF (reference sequence). CDR3 DNA sequence: TGTGCCACCAGCAGAGGAGTGGCGGCTAGCGGAGCCAGCTCCTACAATGAGCAGTTCTTC. Translating it yields CATSRGVAASGASSYNEQFF.

The chain employs TRBV6-1 and TRBJ1-3; unclear D gene. The CDR3 has 16 residues. Trimming took off 6 bases at V and 0 bases at J, with 15 bases between the two ends. CDR1 and CDR2 from the germline V gene are MNHNS and SASEGT. The CDR3 region has the DNA TGTGCCAGCAGCCGCGGGCCCGTTTCCTCTGGAAACACCATATATTTT. Its protein product is CASSRGPVSSGNTIYF.

The chain uses TRBV28 and TRBJ2-5; TRBD2 is a possible D gene (5 bases). Trimming cost V 5 bases and J 3 bases, with 22 bases left between them. The CDR3 extends over 17 amino acids. Germline V gene lookup returns CDR1 MDHEN and CDR2 SYDVKM. In DNA, the CDR3 is TGTGCCAGCAGTCCTGTAATCGGGGTAGTGATTGAAGAGACCCAGTACTTC. This codes for CASSPVIGVVIEETQYF.